One and the same sample provided the 30 T cell receptor beta chains below, sequenced in a study of cytomegalovirus exposure and HLA in healthy donors. PCR primers comprised 60 Vbeta and 13 Jbeta primers. Some clones are missing from TCRdb's copy, which holds only in-frame ones; the method was immunoSEQ multiplex PCR. The sample records around 150,000 clones, roughly 80% being singletons. Specimen: PBMCs. The receptors were sampled from a male donor in good health and CMV-seronegative.

This clone has only a few counts. The rearrangement uses TRBV21-1 and TRBJ1-4; the tabulated D call, TRBD1, remains unverified against the DNA. TRBV21-1 is described as a pseudogene. The CDR3 is 14 residues long. This chain's CDR3 is CASSKAKDRGKLFF. CDR3 nucleotides: TGTGCCAGCAGCAAAGCTAAGGACAGAGGAAAACTGTTTTTT.

This sequence joins TRBV7-9 and TRBJ2-5; D unclear. The V end lost 2 bases, the J end lost 4 bases, and 14 bases lay between the germline ends. This CDR3 is 15 amino acids long. Germline V lookup: CDR1 SEHNR, CDR2 FQNEAQ (reference sequence). CDR3 protein: CASSLWYGTGETQYF. In DNA form, the CDR3 reads TGTGCCAGCAGCTTATGGTATGGTACGGGAGAGACCCAGTACTTC.

Concerning this clone: Other nucleotide sequences in the sample specify the same CDR3. This chain links TRBV5-1 with TRBJ2-1, with 10 bases fitting TRBD2. V dropped 0 bases and J dropped 1; count of bases not matched to a gene: 1. The germline V gene has CDR1 SGHRS and CDR2 YFSETQ. The CDR3 has 16 amino acids. CDR3 sequence: CASSLGLAGSYNEQFF. DNA for the CDR3: TGCGCCAGCAGCTTGGGACTAGCGGGTTCCTACAATGAGCAGTTCTTC.

The V call is TRBV6-6, the J call TRBJ1-4; unclear D gene. Trimming removed 5 bases at V and 5 bases at J, with 15 bases between. CDR3 size: 15 residues. The germline V gene has CDR1 MNHNY and CDR2 SVGAGI (reference sequence). CDR3: CASSTPGRENEKLFF. The CDR3 nucleotides read TGTGCCAGCAGTACCCCAGGACGGGAGAATGAAAAACTGTTTTTT.

This chain joins TRBV29-1 and TRBJ2-6; D is uncertain. V gave up 3 bases and J gave up 1 base, with 7 bases separating them. The CDR3 is 14 residues long. Germline CDR1 is SQVTM and CDR2 is ANQGSEA. CDR3 region: CSVEFSSGANVLTF. CDR3 DNA: TGCAGCGTTGAGTTCAGTTCTGGGGCCAACGTCCTGACTTTC.

V and J are TRBV4-2 and TRBJ1-1; TRBD1 might be the D (5 bases). Trimming left V 3 bases short and J 0 bases short, with 17 bases between. The CDR3 has 17 amino acids. Germline V gene sequence: CDR1 LGHNA, CDR2 YNFKEQ. CDR3 nucleotide sequence: TGTGCCAGCAGCCATACGGGGGGGGATAACTTGAACACTGAAGCTTTCTTT. The encoded protein is CASSHTGGDNLNTEAFF.

The chain employs TRBV5-5 and TRBJ2-7; TRBD2 matches 9 bases. The CDR3 consists of 16 residues. With V trimmed by 2 bases and J by 0 bases, 6 bases remained unmatched. Germline CDR1 and CDR2: SGHKS and YYEKEE (reference sequence). CDR3 loop: CASSLASGEYSYEQYF. The DNA of the CDR3 is TGTGCCAGCAGCTTAGCTAGCGGGGAGTACTCCTACGAGCAGTACTTC.

The chain couples TRBV7-9 to TRBJ1-6; 9 bases match TRBD1. CDR3 length: 14 residues. Germline V gene sequence: CDR1 SEHNR, CDR2 FQNEAQ (reference sequence). With 5 bases clipped from V and 5 bases from J, the junction kept 1 base outside the gene matches. CDR3 sequence: CASSRTGDNSPLHF. The CDR3 DNA follows: TGTGCCAGCAGCCGGACAGGGGATAATTCACCCCTCCACTTT.

The chain links TRBV4-2 to TRBJ2-3; possible D gene TRBD2, 6 bases. CDR1 LGHNA and CDR2 YNFKEQ come from the germline V gene. V was trimmed by 8 bases and J by 6 bases, leaving 15 bases between them. The CDR3 sequence is 13 residues long. CDR3 nucleotides: TGTGCCAGCGCGGTGGGACTCCAGGATACGCAGTATTTT. This translates into CASAVGLQDTQYF.

The V call is TRBV6-5, the J call TRBJ2-7; 8 bases are a match to TRBD2. The V and J ends lost 4 bases and 5 bases, in that order; junction bases with no gene match: 10. The CDR3 spans 15 residues. Germline-derived CDR1 and CDR2 are MNHEY and SVGAGI. The CDR3 bases are TGTGCCAGCAGTTCCGCGCGGGGGGTAGGCGACGAGCAGTACTTC. It translates to CASSSARGVGDEQYF.

V usage is TRBV28 and J usage is TRBJ2-5; 11 bases agree with TRBD2. V shed 6 bases, J shed 4 bases, and the junction held 10 bases outside the gene matches. The CDR3 consists of 16 residues. Germline lookup yields CDR1 MDHEN and CDR2 SYDVKM. CDR3 bases: TGTGCCAGCAGCCCTACCTTAGCGGGAGGGGGAGAGACCCAGTACTTC. It encodes CASSPTLAGGGETQYF.

This chain links TRBV10-3 with TRBJ2-5, with TRBD2 matching over 8 bases. The DNA end lines up better with TRBJ2-7; the J call may be wrong. The germline V gene has CDR1 ENHRY and CDR2 SYGVKD. The length of the CDR3 is 13 residues. The CDR3 bases are TGTGCCATCAGGGACGGGGGGGCCTACGAGCAGTACTTC. Translation: CAIRDGGAYEQYF.

The count of this clone is one. The rearrangement uses TRBV4-2 and TRBJ2-6; D possibly corresponds to TRBD1 (6 bases). The germline V gene encodes CDR1 LGHNA and CDR2 YNFKEQ. V gave up 6 bases and J gave up 3 bases, with 15 bases separating them. This CDR3 has 16 amino acids. The DNA for the CDR3 is TGTGCCAGCAGACACGGGCAGGGGAGTGGGGCCAACGTCCTGACTTTC. Translating it yields CASRHGQGSGANVLTF.

The genes are TRBV18 and TRBJ1-3; TRBD1 aligns across 7 bases. CDR1 KGHSH and CDR2 LQKENI come from the germline V gene. The J segment lost 7 bases and the V segment lost 3 bases, leaving 6 bases of the junction unmatched. There are 14 residues in the CDR3. As DNA, the CDR3 is TGTGCCAGCTCACCCGACAGGGTGGGCAACACCATATATTTT. This sequence encodes CASSPDRVGNTIYF.

CDR3 nucleotide sequence: TGCAGCGTTGATAGCGGGAGGGAGTACGAGCAGTACTTC. Encoded protein: CSVDSGREYEQYF. The rearrangement links TRBV29-1 to TRBJ2-7; 11 nucleotides agree with TRBD2. Germline V gene lookup returns CDR1 SQVTM and CDR2 ANQGSEA. V was pared by 3 bases and J by 4 bases, with 2 bases of the junction left unmatched. The CDR3 has 13 amino acids.

The chain carries TRBV28 and TRBJ2-5; maybe TRBD1 (6 bases). In germline, CDR1 is MDHEN, CDR2 SYDVKM. V lost 6 bases and J lost 2, with 13 bases in between. This CDR3 is 14 amino acids long. CDR3 in amino acids: CASSLRTAQETQYF. The CDR3, as DNA: TGTGCCAGCAGCCTTAGGACAGCACAAGAGACCCAGTACTTC.

The rearrangement links TRBV6-5 to TRBJ2-5; 7 positions agree with TRBD1. The length of the CDR3 is 14 residues. CDR1 and CDR2 (germline): MNHEY, SVGAGI. V lost 4 bases to trimming and J lost 5 bases; unmatched junction nucleotides: 7. The CDR3, as DNA: TGTGCCAGCAGTTCGACAGGGTCCATCGAGACCCAGTACTTC. This encodes CASSSTGSIETQYF.

In its sample, this clone was seen a few times. The rearrangement joins TRBV19 to TRBJ1-3, with a possible D match to TRBD1 (6 bases). CDR3 length equals 15 residues. Germline CDR1 is LNHDA and CDR2 is SQIVND (reference sequence). The germline V and J ends were trimmed by 6 bases and 3 bases, with 15 bases remaining between them. CDR3 sequence: CASRDRPNLGNTIYF. CDR3 bases: TGTGCCAGTAGGGACAGACCTAACCTTGGAAACACCATATATTTT.

In its sample, this clone was seen a few times. V is TRBV19 and J is TRBJ2-3; TRBD1 agrees at 9 bases. Germline values: CDR1 LNHDA, CDR2 SQIVND (reference sequence). This CDR3 has 17 amino acids. The trim removed 3 bases at V and 5 bases at J, leaving 12 bases unmatched. The CDR3 is CASSIGRRDRVGDTQYF. The CDR3 DNA sequence: TGTGCCAGTAGTATCGGACGGCGGGACAGGGTGGGAGATACGCAGTATTTT.

The chain carries TRBV5-1 and TRBJ2-5, with 8 bases aligning to TRBD2. This CDR3 is 17 amino acids long. V gave up 0 bases and J gave up 1 base; unmatched junction bases: 8. Looked up from germline, CDR1 is SGHRS and CDR2 is YFSETQ. CDR3 protein: CASSLASGFGGQETQYF. CDR3 nucleotides: TGCGCCAGCAGCTTGGCTAGCGGGTTCGGTGGCCAAGAGACCCAGTACTTC.

The gene calls are TRBV9 and TRBJ2-1; 13 nucleotides align to TRBD2. Germline V gene data show CDR1 as SGDLS and CDR2 as YYNGEE. J gave up 8 bases and V 4 bases, and 6 bases lay outside the gene matches. The CDR3 has 15 amino acids. The CDR3 spells CASSSGLAGDHEQFF. Here the CDR3 DNA reads TGTGCCAGCAGCTCAGGACTAGCGGGGGATCATGAGCAGTTCTTC.

This chain connects TRBV28 to TRBJ1-5, with D perhaps matching TRBD1 (5 bases). The CDR3 consists of 16 residues. The V gene's germline CDR1 is MDHEN and CDR2 SYDVKM. Trimming took off 5 bases at V and 4 bases at J, with 18 bases between the two ends. This CDR3 is CASSPGGGVENQPQHF. The CDR3, as DNA: TGTGCCAGCAGTCCTGGGGGAGGGGTGGAGAATCAGCCCCAGCATTTT.

The chain uses TRBV5-4 and TRBJ1-5; D may be TRBD1 (5 bases). This CDR3 is 17 amino acids long. The V gene's germline CDR1 is SGHNT and CDR2 YYREEE (reference sequence). V was clipped by 1 base and J by 4 bases, with 18 bases between them. The CDR3, as DNA: TGTGCCAGCAGCTTGTTTGTAGGCACAGGAAGAAATCAGCCCCAGCATTTT. It is translated as CASSLFVGTGRNQPQHF.

This clone has just one count. CDR3 sequence: CASSLGGTGGYGYTF. The CDR3 region has the DNA TGTGCCAGCAGCTTGGGCGGGACAGGGGGCTACGGCTACACCTTC. The chain couples TRBV5-6 to TRBJ1-2; 12 bases align to TRBD1. The V gene end was trimmed by 0 bases and the J gene end by 8 bases; junction bases not matched to a gene: 5. Looked up from germline, CDR1 is SGHDT and CDR2 is YYEEEE. CDR3 size: 15 residues.

The chain couples TRBV5-4 to TRBJ2-7, with TRBD2 identical over 12 bases. V dropped 0 bases and J dropped 0; count of bases not matched to a gene: 4. This CDR3 has 17 residues. CDR1 and CDR2 (germline): SGHNT, YYREEE (reference sequence). The CDR3 loop is CASSLGLAGDSSYEQYF. The CDR3 DNA is TGTGCCAGCAGCTTGGGACTAGCGGGGGATAGCTCCTACGAGCAGTACTTC.

This clone has just one count. The chain uses TRBV11-3 and TRBJ2-3; D remains unclear. V shed 7 bases and J shed 0 bases, with 14 bases lying between them. Germline V gene lookup returns CDR1 SGHNT and CDR2 YENEEA. There are 15 residues in the CDR3. CDR3 DNA sequence: TGTGCCAGCACCCTGAAGCAAGCTAGCACAGATACGCAGTATTTT. Translated, it gives CASTLKQASTDTQYF. Drawing the rest from reference TRBV11-3 and TRBJ2-3, the complete variable domain is EAGVVQSPRYKIIEKKQPVAFWCNPISGHNTLYWYLQNLGQGPELLIRYENEEAVDDSQLPKDRFSAERLKGVDSTLKIQPAELGDSAVYLCASTLKQASTDTQYFGPGTRLTVL.

Here the CDR3 reads CASSEVSLTSGYEQYF. The CDR3, as DNA: TGTGCCAGCAGTGAAGTTTCCCTGACTAGCGGCTACGAGCAGTACTTC. The chain links TRBV2 to TRBJ2-7, with 9 bases aligning to TRBD2. This CDR3 comprises 16 residues. From germline, CDR1 is SNHLY and CDR2 FYNNEI. V lost 1 base to trimming and J lost 3 bases; unmatched junction nucleotides: 7.

The chain is built from TRBV19 and TRBJ2-3, with D possibly TRBD2 on 6 matching bases. Trimming removed 5 bases from V and 1 base from J, with 13 bases in between. Germline V gives CDR1 LNHDA, CDR2 SQIVND (reference sequence). The CDR3 runs 15 residues. CDR3 sequence reads: CASSLRLEGTDTQYF. The CDR3 nucleotides read TGTGCCAGTAGTCTCCGACTAGAGGGCACAGATACGCAGTATTTT.

The gene calls are TRBV6-1 and TRBJ2-3, with 9 nucleotides matching TRBD1. The CDR3 runs 15 residues. V was pared by 4 bases and J by 5 bases, with 7 bases of the junction left unmatched. Germline V CDR1 and CDR2: MNHNS, SASEGT. This CDR3 reads CASSGTGEFGDTQYF. The CDR3 nucleotides read TGTGCCAGCAGTGGGACAGGGGAATTTGGAGATACGCAGTATTTT.

The gene calls are TRBV10-3 and TRBJ1-2; 7 bases are shared with TRBD1. J lost 3 bases, V lost 5 bases, and 6 bases had no gene match. This CDR3 is 14 amino acids long. Germline CDR1 reads ENHRY; CDR2 reads SYGVKD. The CDR3 region is CAISMSGTDYGYTF. The DNA for the CDR3 is TGTGCCATCAGTATGTCGGGGACAGACTATGGCTACACCTTC.